The rows below give T cell receptor beta chains drawn from one sample of a study of T cell responses to AZD1222 COVID-19 vaccine. TCRdb keeps only in-frame clones here, not all; method: immunoSEQ multiplex PCR. The table shows just under 75,000 clones, with roughly 75% occurring only once. Sample: peripheral blood, taken 28 days after the second AZD1222 dose. The receptors were gathered from an adult who received the AZD1222 COVID-19 vaccine. Both conserved end residues are part of each CDR3. The order of the fields is D gene, V gene, J gene, clone size, CDR3 protein, CDR3 DNA. D genes are given only for firm matches. Only some rows state a clone size, as once, few, many or a class for expanded clones.

>TRBD1|TRBV7-8|TRBJ1-5|few
CASSFHRGANQPQHF
TGTGCCAGCAGCTTTCACAGGGGTGCCAATCAGCCCCAGCATTTT
>TRBD1|TRBV15|TRBJ1-2|.
CATSRSDRVTGYTF
TGTGCCACCAGCAGATCGGACAGGGTGACGGGCTACACCTTC
>.|TRBV23-1|TRBJ1-5|.
CASSQSLESPSNQPQHF
TGCGCCAGCAGTCAATCGTTAGAATCACCCAGCAATCAGCCCCAGCATTTT
>.|TRBV5-1|TRBJ1-1|.
CASSLDQEIFTEAFF
TGCGCCAGCAGCTTGGATCAGGAAATTTTCACTGAAGCTTTCTTT
>.|TRBV3-1/TRBV3-2|TRBJ1-2|once
CASSQVFSGDGYTF
TGTGCCAGCAGCCAGGTCTTCTCCGGGGATGGCTACACCTTC
>TRBD1|TRBV7-8|TRBJ2-3|once
CASSLDAQTGADTQYF
TGTGCCAGCAGCTTAGATGCTCAAACAGGGGCAGATACGCAGTATTTT
>TRBD1|TRBV5-4|TRBJ2-5|few
CASSPGQGLGETQYF
TGTGCCAGCAGCCCGGGACAGGGTTTAGGGGAGACCCAGTACTTC
>.|TRBV7-3|TRBJ1-1|.
CASSLTSGDTEAFF
TGTGCCAGCAGCTTAACCAGCGGCGACACTGAAGCTTTCTTT
>TRBD2|TRBV7-3|TRBJ2-3|.
CASSLVTSGTDTQYF
TGTGCCAGCAGCTTGGTGACTAGCGGCACAGATACGCAGTATTTT
>.|TRBV6-2/TRBV6-3|TRBJ2-1|few
CASSYLPIGGNNEQFF
TGTGCCAGCAGTTACCTTCCGATAGGCGGAAACAATGAGCAGTTCTTC
>TRBD1|TRBV5-6|TRBJ1-2|.
CASSLRTGGWRYTF
TGTGCCAGCAGCCTACGGACAGGGGGCTGGCGCTACACCTTC
>TRBD1|TRBV2|TRBJ1-2|.
CASSEGTGGVYGYTF
TGTGCCAGCAGTGAAGGGACAGGGGGCGTCTATGGCTACACCTTC
>.|TRBV7-2|TRBJ2-4|few
CASSPSSVGVNIQYF
TGTGCCAGCAGCCCCAGTTCCGTTGGAGTAAACATTCAGTACTTC
>TRBD1|TRBV5-4|TRBJ2-7|.
CASSSPGQGNYEQYF
TGTGCCAGCAGCTCTCCGGGACAGGGAAACTACGAGCAGTACTTC
>.|TRBV19|TRBJ1-1|.
CASSAFLGEDTEAFF
TGTGCCAGTAGCGCCTTCCTGGGGGAGGACACTGAAGCTTTCTTT
>TRBD2|TRBV3-1/TRBV3-2|TRBJ2-3|.
CASSQGGTSGVTDTQYF
TGTGCCAGCAGCCAAGGAGGGACTAGCGGGGTCACAGATACGCAGTATTTT
>.|TRBV6-6|TRBJ1-5|.
CASSPGGNQPQHF
TGTGCCAGCAGCCCCGGGGGCAATCAGCCCCAGCATTTT
>.|TRBV10-3|TRBJ1-1|.
CATRDTTEAFF
TGTGCCACCCGGGACACCACTGAAGCTTTCTTT
>.|TRBV5-1|TRBJ2-3|.
CASSSNIDTQYF
TGCGCCAGCAGCTCGAACATAGATACGCAGTATTTT
>.|TRBV29-1|TRBJ2-1|.
CSVNGLNRGGNEQFF
TGCAGCGTTAACGGTTTGAACAGGGGGGGAAATGAGCAGTTCTTC
>TRBD1|TRBV3-1/TRBV3-2|TRBJ2-7|.
CASSRSTGPYEQYF
TGTGCCAGCAGCCGGTCGACAGGGCCCTACGAGCAGTACTTC
>.|TRBV7-6|TRBJ1-3|.
CASSLEGSSGNTIYF
TGTGCCAGCAGCTTGGAGGGCTCTTCTGGAAACACCATATATTTT
>.|TRBV24-1|TRBJ1-2|.
CATSDHRRPGGYTF
TGTGCCACCAGTGATCATAGGAGACCAGGTGGCTACACCTTC
>.|TRBV12-5|TRBJ2-5|once
CATRPGGKKKGETQYF
TGTGCGACTCGACCGGGCGGAAAGAAAAAAGGGGAGACCCAGTACTTC
>TRBD2|TRBV19|TRBJ2-7|.
CASSQSLAGNYEQYF
TGTGCCAGTAGTCAATCTCTAGCGGGGAATTACGAGCAGTACTTC
>.|TRBV6-2/TRBV6-3|TRBJ1-6|.
CASSYLGEHSPLHF
TGTGCCAGCAGTTACCTCGGGGAACATTCACCCCTCCACTTT
>.|TRBV19|TRBJ1-1|.
CASSWDGRNTEAFF
TGTGCCAGTAGCTGGGACGGGAGGAACACTGAAGCTTTCTTT
>.|TRBV28|TRBJ1-2|.
CASRPPWSQIYGYTF
TGTGCCAGCAGGCCCCCGTGGTCCCAGATCTATGGCTACACCTTC
>TRBD2|TRBV12-5|TRBJ2-5|.
CASGLGLADGETQYF
TGTGCTAGTGGTTTGGGACTAGCGGACGGAGAGACCCAGTACTTC
>.|TRBV5-1|TRBJ2-1|.
CASSLVGNNEQFF
TGCGCCAGCAGCTTGGTAGGGAACAATGAGCAGTTCTTC
>.|TRBV6-5|TRBJ2-2|.
CASSYGNGAPTGELFF
TGTGCCAGCAGTTACGGGAACGGGGCTCCCACCGGGGAGCTGTTTTTT
>.|TRBV30|TRBJ2-1|.
CAWKRTGTGSSYNEQFF
TGTGCCTGGAAAAGAACCGGGACGGGGAGCTCCTACAATGAGCAGTTCTTC
>.|TRBV18|TRBJ2-1|.
CASSSAEAGYNEQFF
TGTGCCAGCTCCTCGGCCGAGGCAGGGTACAATGAGCAGTTCTTC
>TRBD2|TRBV7-8|TRBJ2-7|once
CASSPSTSGRYEQYF
TGTGCCAGCAGCCCGTCCACTAGCGGGAGGTACGAGCAGTACTTC
>TRBD1|TRBV7-9|TRBJ1-1|few
CASSLGGTGSRNTEAFF
TGTGCCAGCAGCCTGGGCGGGACAGGGAGCCGGAACACTGAAGCTTTCTTT
>.|TRBV19|TRBJ2-3|.
CASSWTAENTDTQYF
TGTGCCAGTAGTTGGACGGCGGAAAACACAGATACGCAGTATTTT
>.|TRBV6-5|TRBJ2-1|.
CASTLYHEQFF
TGTGCCAGCACCTTGTATCATGAGCAGTTCTTC
>TRBD2|TRBV2|TRBJ2-3|.
CASRLLAESTDTQYF
TGTGCCAGCAGGCTTCTAGCGGAAAGCACAGATACGCAGTATTTT
>TRBD2|TRBV19|TRBJ2-5|.
CASSISGGRQETQYF
TGTGCCAGTAGTATTAGCGGGGGCCGCCAAGAGACCCAGTACTTC
>.|TRBV24-1|TRBJ1-2|.
CATSDGGYGYTF
TGTGCCACCAGTGACGGAGGCTATGGCTACACCTTC
>.|TRBV10-3|TRBJ2-7|.
CAISEDLPTAEQYF
TGTGCCATCAGCGAGGACTTACCCACCGCCGAGCAGTACTTC
>.|TRBV28|TRBJ2-7|.
CASSFYTGKPYEQYF
TGTGCCAGCAGTTTCTACACCGGGAAACCCTACGAGCAGTACTTC
>.|TRBV27|TRBJ2-1|.
CASSLSNWGRSYNEQFF
TGTGCCAGCAGTTTATCGAATTGGGGCCGCTCCTACAATGAGCAGTTCTTC
>.|TRBV5-1|TRBJ2-1|.
CASSLQGGLDNEQFF
TGCGCCAGCAGCTTACAGGGTGGGTTGGACAATGAGCAGTTCTTC